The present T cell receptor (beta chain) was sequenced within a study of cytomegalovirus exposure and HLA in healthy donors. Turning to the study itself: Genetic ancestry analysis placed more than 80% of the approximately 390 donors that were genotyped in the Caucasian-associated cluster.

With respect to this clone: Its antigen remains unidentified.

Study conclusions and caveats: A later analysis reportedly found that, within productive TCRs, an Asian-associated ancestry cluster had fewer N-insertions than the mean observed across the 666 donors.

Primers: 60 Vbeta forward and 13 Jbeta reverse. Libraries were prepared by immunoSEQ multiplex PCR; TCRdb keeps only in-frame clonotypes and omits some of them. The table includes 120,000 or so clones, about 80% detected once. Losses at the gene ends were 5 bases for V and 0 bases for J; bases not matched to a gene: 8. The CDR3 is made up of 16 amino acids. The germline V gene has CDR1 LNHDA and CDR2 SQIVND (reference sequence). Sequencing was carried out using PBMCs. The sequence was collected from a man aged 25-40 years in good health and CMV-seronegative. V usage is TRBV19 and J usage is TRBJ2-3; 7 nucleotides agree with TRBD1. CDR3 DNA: TGTGCCAGTAGTGTTTGGGACAGCACTAGCACAGATACGCAGTATTTT. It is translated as CASSVWDSTSTDTQYF.